The 8 T cell receptor beta chains reported below all come from one sample, sequenced in a study of control samples from healthy donors and cancer patients. The method was immunoSEQ multiplex PCR; TCRdb's version includes in-frame clones alone and lacks a portion of them. This repertoire shows roughly 130,000 clones, roughly 95% found once; its top ten account for around 3.6%. Material: blood. The receptors stem from a man aged 25 to 40 in good health.

The gene calls are TRBV7-2 and TRBJ2-1; 11 nucleotides align to TRBD1. CDR3 length: 14 residues. Trimming cost V 5 bases and J 9 bases; bases outside gene matches: 6. The germline V gene has CDR1 SGHTA and CDR2 FQGNSA. CDR3 amino acids: CASSAGTGGREQFF. CDR3 DNA sequence: TGTGCCAGCAGCGCCGGGACAGGGGGTCGTGAGCAGTTCTTC.

The chain carries TRBV7-2 and TRBJ2-1, with D uncertain. This CDR3 region has 16 residues. V was trimmed by 2 bases and J by 5 bases, leaving 16 bases between them. Germline values: CDR1 SGHTA, CDR2 FQGNSA. Here the CDR3 reads CASSLLPIPPDNEQFF. In DNA form, the CDR3 reads TGTGCCAGCAGCTTACTCCCGATCCCCCCGGACAATGAGCAGTTCTTC.

This clone was seen only once. The rearrangement links TRBV4-1 to TRBJ1-5; D not resolved. V was pared by 0 bases and J by 0 bases, with 6 bases between. CDR3 length: 15 residues. The V gene's germline CDR1 is MGHRA and CDR2 YSYEKL. CDR3 sequence reads: CASSQEGSSNQPQHF. CDR3 bases: TGCGCCAGCAGCCAAGAGGGCAGTAGCAATCAGCCCCAGCATTTT.

The chain uses TRBV23-1 and TRBJ2-1; 9 bases match TRBD1. TRBV23-1 is identified as an open reading frame with a role that is uncertain. The trim removed 6 bases at V and 9 bases at J, leaving 12 bases unmatched. The CDR3 extends over 15 amino acids. The CDR3, as DNA: TGCGCCAGCAGCCTAAATGGGGACAGGGAGGGTGAGCAGTTCTTC. It translates to CASSLNGDREGEQFF.

This chain uses TRBV6-5 with TRBJ2-7; TRBD2 might be the D (7 bases). Germline CDR1 and CDR2: MNHEY and SVGAGI. The CDR3 extends over 15 amino acids. Trimming pared 6 bases from V and 0 bases from J, leaving 15 bases between. Here the CDR3 reads CASSPWGGASYEQYF. CDR3 nucleotides: TGTGCCAGCAGCCCCTGGGGGGGGGCCTCCTACGAGCAGTACTTC.

The chain recombines TRBV10-1 with TRBJ2-7; D possibly uses TRBD1 or TRBD2 (5 bases each). The CDR3 extends over 15 amino acids. Deletions cut 5 bases from V and 2 bases from J, with 16 bases between. Per the germline V gene, CDR1 is WNHNN and CDR2 is SYGVQD (reference sequence). This CDR3 reads CASSPSSGPTYEQYF. In DNA form, the CDR3 reads TGCGCCAGCAGTCCCAGTTCGGGGCCTACCTACGAGCAGTACTTC.

Note on this clone: The junction departs from germline at one end; a sequencing error may be responsible. The chain is built from TRBV7-7 and TRBJ1-6; D perhaps matches TRBD1 (5 bases). Germline CDR1 SSHAT, CDR2 FNYEAQ (reference sequence). This CDR3 spans 13 amino acids. The CDR3 loop reads CASSLAVGRPLHF. CDR3 nucleotide sequence: TGTGCTAGCAGCTTAGCGGTGGGGCGTCCCCTCCACTTT.

CDR3 nucleotide sequence: TGTGCCAGCAGCATCCGGGACAGGGGCCATGACGAGCAGTACTTC. It encodes CASSIRDRGHDEQYF. The chain has TRBV5-5 and TRBJ2-7, with 10 bases that match TRBD1. With 4 bases clipped from V and 5 bases from J, the junction kept 9 bases outside the gene matches. Germline values: CDR1 SGHKS, CDR2 YYEKEE (reference sequence). The CDR3 extends over 15 amino acids.